These 16 T cell receptor beta chains were sequenced from one sample in a study of molecular identifiers for immune sequencing clone quantification. TCRdb ran MiXCR on the PCR reads and lists one entry per CDR3 protein. The profile shows some 680,000 distinct CDR3 sequences, about 25% of them singletons. The sequencing sample was made of naive CD8+ T cells from blood, with Jurkat cell RNA spiked in. Regarding subset: FACS-sorted CD8+CD4-CCR7+CD45RA+ naive T cells. Receptors were obtained from a human donor in good health. Some libraries in this study had Jurkat cell RNA spiked in.

The chain has TRBV24-1 and TRBJ2-1; TRBD1 matches at 12 bases. The V and J ends lost 6 bases and 8 bases, in that order; junction bases with no gene match: 7. The length of the CDR3 is 15 residues. Germline V gene sequence: CDR1 KGHDR, CDR2 SFDVKD. In nucleotides, the CDR3 is TGTGCCACCAGTATCGGGACAGGGGGCTTTGATGAGCAGTTCTTC. It specifies CATSIGTGGFDEQFF.

The V gene is TRBV29-1, the J gene TRBJ2-1; D possibly corresponds to TRBD1 (5 bases). V gave up 2 bases and J gave up 6 bases, with 8 bases separating them. Germline CDR1 and CDR2: SQVTM and ANQGSEA. This CDR3 contains 12 residues. CDR3 in DNA: TGCAGCGTTGAAAGGGGAATCAATGAGCAGTTCTTC. This gives the protein CSVERGINEQFF.

As regards this clonotype: This may be a read error: a much more frequent sequence differs by one nucleotide. The V gene is TRBV19, the J gene TRBJ2-3, with TRBD1 identical over 7 bases. There are 15 residues in the CDR3. Germline CDR1 LNHDA, CDR2 SQIVND (reference sequence). The CDR3 DNA is TGTGCCAGTAGTGTGACAGGGAACGGCGCAGATACGCAGTGTTTT. Translating it yields CASSVTGNGADTQCF.

The chain uses TRBV4-3 and TRBJ1-2; D gene uncertain. CDR3 length: 15 residues. Germline values: CDR1 LGHNA, CDR2 YSLEER. V was pared by 4 bases and J by 3 bases, with 15 bases between. In nucleotides, the CDR3 is TGCGCCAGCAGCCCCGAGGCAGCTTCTGACTATGGCTACACCTTC. Protein product: CASSPEAASDYGYTF.

This clonotype was counted at least ten times. J is TRBJ2-3 and V is TRBV7-9; 7 bases line up with TRBD2. With V trimmed by 4 bases and J by 7 bases, 11 bases remained unmatched. This CDR3 spans 15 amino acids. From germline, CDR1 is SEHNR and CDR2 FQNEAQ (reference sequence). CDR3 amino acids: CASSSQELAAYTQYF. The CDR3 DNA reads as TGTGCCAGCAGCTCTCAGGAGCTAGCGGCTTATACGCAGTATTTT.

The chain is built from TRBV6-5 and TRBJ2-1; a possible D gene is TRBD2 (6 bases). This CDR3 is built from 15 residues. Germline V gives CDR1 MNHEY, CDR2 SVGAGI. V was cut by 2 bases and J by 8 bases, with 16 bases left in between. This CDR3 is CASSYEAGKGYEQFF. CDR3 DNA: TGTGCCAGCAGTTACGAGGCGGGGAAGGGGTATGAGCAGTTCTTC.

Remarks on this clonotype: Possible read error: a much larger clone is one base away. V gene TRBV28 combines with J gene TRBJ2-5; D is ambiguous. This CDR3 region has 15 residues. Germline CDR1 MDHEN, CDR2 SYDVKM. Trimming cost V 3 bases and J 4 bases, with 15 bases left between them. As DNA, the CDR3 is TGTGCCAGCAGTTTCACGACTTACCCGGCAGAGACCCAGTACTTC. This translates into CASSFTTYPAETQYF. The full variable domain, in which reference TRBV28 and TRBJ2-5 provide the parts outside the CDR3, is DVKVTQSSRYLVKRTGEKVFLECVQDMDHENMFWYRQDPGLGLRLIYFSYDVKMKEKGDIPEGYSVSREKKERFSLILESASTNQTSMYLCASSFTTYPAETQYFGPGTRLLVL.

The chain is built from TRBV6-2 or TRBV6-3 and TRBJ2-7, with TRBD1 identical over 8 bases. CDR1 is MNHEY and CDR2 is SVGEGT in the germline V gene. The length of the CDR3 is 15 residues. J lost 2 bases, V lost 6 bases, and 9 bases had no gene match. The CDR3 sequence: CASSPVTGVPYEQYF. The CDR3 coding sequence is TGTGCCAGCAGCCCCGTGACAGGGGTTCCCTACGAGCAGTACTTC.

On this clonotype: This is likely a read error, given that the CDR3 carries no conserved phenylalanine or tryptophan at its end. The chain uses TRBV11-2 and TRBJ2-1, with no clear D. The V and J ends lost 5 bases and 5 bases respectively, with 7 bases between them. The germline CDR1 and CDR2 sequences are SGHAT and FQNNGV. The CDR3 covers 12 residues. The CDR3 bases are TGTGCCAGCAGCCCACTCCACAATGAGCAGTTCCTC. This encodes CASSPLHNEQFL.

This clonotype was counted at least ten times. J is TRBJ1-5 and V is TRBV28; TRBD1 aligns across 8 bases. Unmatched junction bases numbered 11, after V lost 5 bases and J lost 2 bases. The germline V gene has CDR1 MDHEN and CDR2 SYDVKM. The length of the CDR3 is 17 residues. Written as DNA, the CDR3 is TGTGCCAGCAGTACGGACAGGGCGATTGAGGGCAATCAGCCCCAGCATTTT. This codes for CASSTDRAIEGNQPQHF.

This clonotype was seen only a few times. V gene TRBV9 combines with J gene TRBJ2-7, with 10 bases matching TRBD1. Germline V gene data show CDR1 as SGDLS and CDR2 as YYNGEE. This CDR3 is 15 amino acids long. The J segment lost 4 bases and the V segment lost 0 bases, leaving 4 bases of the junction unmatched. The CDR3 bases are TGTGCCAGCAGCGTAGGACAGGGGGCGAGTTACGAGCAGTACTTC. Residues: CASSVGQGASYEQYF.

This clonotype was seen repeatedly, ten times or more. The chain joins TRBV5-6 to TRBJ2-7, with 9 bases lining up with TRBD1. The CDR3 covers 13 residues. J lost 6 bases, V lost 4 bases, and 5 bases had no gene match. In germline, CDR1 is SGHDT, CDR2 YYEEEE. CDR3 amino acids: CASSTGTGREQYF. For the CDR3, the DNA is TGTGCCAGCAGCACGGGGACAGGGCGCGAGCAGTACTTC.

This clonotype has only a few counts. The V call is TRBV9, the J call TRBJ1-1; no clear D gene. Deletions cut 0 bases from V and 5 bases from J, with 8 bases between. The CDR3 spans 13 residues. Germline V gene lookup returns CDR1 SGDLS and CDR2 YYNGEE. In DNA, the CDR3 is TGTGCCAGCAGCGTAGCTATGGGGACTGAAGCTTTCTTT. Its translation: CASSVAMGTEAFF.

In this sample, this clonotype turned up a few times. Germline and junction disagree at one end, which may indicate a read error. The chain recombines TRBV3-1 with TRBJ1-2, with D possibly matching TRBD1 (5 bases). Germline V gene sequence: CDR1 LGHDT, CDR2 YNNKEL (reference sequence). CDR3 length equals 15 residues. The CDR3 loop is CASSQDSGGYYGYTF. CDR3 in DNA: TGTGCCAGCAGCCAAGATTCTGGGGGGTACTATGGCTATACCTTC.

Ten or more counts support this clonotype. This rearrangement joins TRBV7-6 to TRBJ2-3; the match to TRBD1 covers 8 bases. Germline assignment: CDR1 SGHVS and CDR2 FNYEAQ. Losses at the gene ends were 5 bases for V and 1 base for J; bases not matched to a gene: 14. The CDR3 loop spans 18 amino acids. CDR3 sequence reads: CASSAGTGGVLGTDTQYF. CDR3 bases: TGTGCCAGCAGCGCCGGGACAGGTGGGGTCCTGGGCACAGATACGCAGTATTTT.

This clonotype showed up many times. The rearrangement uses TRBV5-6 and TRBJ1-6; no clear D. Trimming removed 4 bases at V and 9 bases at J, with 14 bases between. The germline gives CDR1 SGHDT, CDR2 YYEEEE. This CDR3 contains 14 residues. The CDR3 region is CASSPGVTFSPLHF. CDR3 in DNA: TGTGCCAGCAGCCCTGGTGTGACTTTTTCACCCCTCCACTTT.